This is a list of T cell receptor beta chains from one sample in a study of OX40 agonist ivuxolimab in advanced cancers. Repertoires were generated with immunoSEQ multiplex PCR, while TCRdb's copy carries only in-frame clones and drops some. The table records about 73,000 clones, 86% of them present only once. Sequences were derived from CD4+ or CD8+ T cells sorted from blood, sampled in a trial of the OX40 agonist ivuxolimab. These TCRs come from an adult with an advanced solid tumor such as melanoma, head and neck, liver or kidney cancer. Each CDR3 is given with its conserved first and last residue. A D gene is named only where the DNA matches it firmly. A row's size may be missing; if present it is once, few, many or a size class.

j_call,d_call,clone_size,v_call,cdr3_nt,cdr3_aa
TRBJ1-3,NA,NA,TRBV30,TGTGCCTGGAGTGTATGGGGAAACACCATATATTTT,CAWSVWGNTIYF
TRBJ1-1,TRBD1,once,TRBV10-3,TGTGCCACCGGGACAGCGGCTATGAACACTGAAGCTTTCTTT,CATGTAAMNTEAFF
TRBJ2-1,TRBD2,NA,TRBV6-5,TGTGCCAGCAGTTATATGAGACTAGCGGGGTCGAATGAGCAGTTCTTC,CASSYMRLAGSNEQFF
TRBJ2-5,TRBD2,once,TRBV9,TGTGCCAGCAGCGCCTCCGTTTTAGCGGGTCAAGAGACCCAGTACTTC,CASSASVLAGQETQYF
TRBJ1-1,TRBD1,NA,TRBV18,TGTGCCAGCTCACCACAACAGGGGACCACTGAAGCTTTCTTT,CASSPQQGTTEAFF
TRBJ1-1,NA,NA,TRBV7-9,TGTGCCAGCAGCTTAGTGGTGGGGAACACTGAAGCTTTCTTT,CASSLVVGNTEAFF
TRBJ1-6,NA,few,TRBV21-1,TGTGCCAGCAGCACCCGACAGGAGGCTAATTCACCCCTCCACTTT,CASSTRQEANSPLHF
TRBJ1-3,TRBD1,few,TRBV5-1,TGCGCCAGCAGCGGACAGGGCGCTGGAAACACCATATATTTT,CASSGQGAGNTIYF
TRBJ2-7,TRBD1,NA,TRBV19,TGTGCCAGTAGTTTGATAGGGGACAGTAACTACGAGCAGTACTTC,CASSLIGDSNYEQYF
TRBJ1-1,NA,once,TRBV27,TGTGCCAGCAGTTTAACAGCAAACACTGAAGCTTTCTTT,CASSLTANTEAFF
TRBJ1-4,NA,NA,TRBV28,TGTGCCAGCAGTCTGGGGGGGGCGACTAATGAAAAACTGTTTTTT,CASSLGGATNEKLFF
TRBJ1-5,NA,NA,TRBV5-5,TGTGCCAGCAGCGGGGAGGGGTATAGCAATCAGCCCCAGCATTTT,CASSGEGYSNQPQHF
TRBJ2-5,TRBD2,NA,TRBV4-1,TGCGCCAGCAGAGCCCTGGGGGGGCAAGAGACCCAGTACTTC,CASRALGGQETQYF
TRBJ2-4,NA,NA,TRBV6-6,TGTGCCAGTAACCCGACTGGGGGCCCAGACATTCAGTACTTC,CASNPTGGPDIQYF
TRBJ1-6,NA,NA,TRBV18,TGTGCCAGCTCACCCTTTCTGGCGAGCTCCTATAATTCACCCCTCCACTTT,CASSPFLASSYNSPLHF
TRBJ2-5,TRBD1,few,TRBV19,TGTGCCAGTAGTACCGGGACAGGGGGGATTGGTAGGTTGAGAGAGACCCAGTACTTC,CASSTGTGGIGRLRETQYF
TRBJ2-3,NA,NA,TRBV9,TGTGCCAGCAGCGCAGGAGGAGGTAATACGCAGTATTTT,CASSAGGGNTQYF
TRBJ2-1,TRBD1,NA,TRBV12-5,TGTGCTAGTGGTTTCGGACAGGGGAGAAGCCAGTTCTTC,CASGFGQGRSQFF
TRBJ1-2,NA,NA,TRBV6-1,TGTGCCAGCAGGAGCCCGGGGTATGGCTACACCTTC,CASRSPGYGYTF
TRBJ2-7,NA,once,TRBV18,TGTGCCAGCTCACCACCTTCCTACGAGCAGTACTTC,CASSPPSYEQYF
TRBJ2-1,NA,NA,TRBV19,TGTGCCAGTAGTGTCTCAGCCCCGTACAATGAGCAGTTCTTC,CASSVSAPYNEQFF
TRBJ1-1,NA,NA,TRBV19,TGTGCCAGCCTAAACGTAGGGGGTTCTGCTGAAGCTTTCTTT,CASLNVGGSAEAFF
TRBJ2-2,TRBD1,few,TRBV4-1,TGCGCCAGCAGCCACCCGGACAGGGCCGGGGAGCTGTTTTTT,CASSHPDRAGELFF
TRBJ1-1,TRBD1,NA,TRBV28,TGTGCCAGCAGGAGGACAGGAGGCATGAACACTGAAGCTTTCTTT,CASRRTGGMNTEAFF
TRBJ1-5,NA,NA,TRBV9,TGTGCCAGCAGCGTGTCAGGGGACGGACTTCAGCCCCAGCATTTT,CASSVSGDGLQPQHF
TRBJ2-7,TRBD2,NA,TRBV27,TGTGCCAGCAGTCGGTGGGGGGGCTACGAGCAGTACTTC,CASSRWGGYEQYF
TRBJ2-4,NA,NA,TRBV18,TGTGCCAGCTCAACCGGCGGGACCTTCACCCAGAACATTCAGTACTTC,CASSTGGTFTQNIQYF
TRBJ2-7,NA,NA,TRBV7-7,TGTGCCAGCAGCCCAGACACCGGCGAGCAGTACTTC,CASSPDTGEQYF
TRBJ2-5,NA,NA,TRBV28,TGTGCCACCAAGGTTGGTCAAGAGACCCAGTACTTC,CATKVGQETQYF
TRBJ2-7,NA,few,TRBV14,TGTGCCAGCAGCCAAGACGGATTTTACGAGCAGTACTTC,CASSQDGFYEQYF
TRBJ2-1,NA,few,TRBV1,TGCACCAGCAGCCAAGTCCCGGGACTAAGTTACAATGAGCAGTTCTTC,CTSSQVPGLSYNEQFF
TRBJ2-1,NA,once,TRBV18,TGTGCCAGCTCACCAGGGCGTACCTACAATGAGCAGTTCTTC,CASSPGRTYNEQFF
TRBJ2-1,TRBD2,NA,TRBV27,TGTGCCAGCAGGGCCGGGACTAGCGGGAGTAAGCAGTTCTTC,CASRAGTSGSKQFF
TRBJ1-1,TRBD1,NA,TRBV5-4,TGTGCCAGCAGCTCCGGGACAGTCTTGAACACTGAAGCTTTCTTT,CASSSGTVLNTEAFF
TRBJ1-1,NA,NA,TRBV15,TGTGCCACCAGCAGCCGGCGGGGTACTGAAGCTTTCTTT,CATSSRRGTEAFF
TRBJ1-5,NA,NA,TRBV5-5,TGTGCCAGCAGCTCCGCTACAGGTCTAAATCAGCCCCAGCATTTT,CASSSATGLNQPQHF
TRBJ2-1,NA,NA,TRBV7-9,TGTGCCAGCATCGGAGAGGGTAGGGATGAGCAGTTCTTC,CASIGEGRDEQFF
TRBJ2-1,NA,NA,TRBV15,TGTGCCACCAGCAGAGAACGGACCGATTATAATGAGCAGTTCTTC,CATSRERTDYNEQFF
TRBJ2-5,NA,once,TRBV5-1,TGCGCCAGCAGCGTCCAGGGGTGGCAGGAGGAGACCCAGTACTTC,CASSVQGWQEETQYF
TRBJ1-2,NA,NA,TRBV7-9,TGTGCCAGCAGCTTATTGACCGTGAGCTACACCTTC,CASSLLTVSYTF
TRBJ2-7,NA,NA,TRBV28,TGTGCCAGCTCGGAGCTTACCTACGAGCAGTACTTC,CASSELTYEQYF
TRBJ1-4,NA,NA,TRBV19,TGTGCCAGTAGTATCCCCACCAAGACAACTAATGAAAAACTGTTTTTT,CASSIPTKTTNEKLFF
TRBJ2-5,NA,NA,TRBV6-5,TGTGCCAGCAGAGAGTCCGTGGGACGGGAGACCCAGTACTTC,CASRESVGRETQYF
TRBJ2-5,TRBD1,NA,TRBV19,TGTGCCGTTCAGGGACAGGGGTCAGAGACCCAGTACTTC,CAVQGQGSETQYF
TRBJ2-2,TRBD1,NA,TRBV5-1,TGCGCCAGCAGTCGGACAGGGAACACCGGGGAGCTGTTTTTT,CASSRTGNTGELFF
TRBJ2-7,NA,NA,TRBV6-6,TGTGCCAGCAGTTACTCATGGGGAAAATTCCACGAGCAGTACTTC,CASSYSWGKFHEQYF
TRBJ2-2,TRBD1,once,TRBV30,TGTGCCTGCGACAGGGCGAGCACCGGGGAGCTGTTTTTT,CACDRASTGELFF
TRBJ1-1,TRBD1,NA,TRBV7-2,TGTGCCAGCAGCTTATGGGACAGGGGGCGGGCGAACACTGAAGCTTTCTTT,CASSLWDRGRANTEAFF
TRBJ1-5,TRBD1,NA,TRBV6-6,TGTGCCAGCAGACCCCCGACAGGGGGCAATCAGCCCCAGCATTTT,CASRPPTGGNQPQHF
TRBJ2-7,NA,NA,TRBV6-4,TGTGCCAGCACCGCGGAGAGGGGACGCTCCTACGAGCAGTACTTC,CASTAERGRSYEQYF
TRBJ2-3,NA,NA,TRBV28,TGTGCCAGCAGTTTATCCGGGGCGGGGGATACGCAGTATTTT,CASSLSGAGDTQYF
TRBJ1-5,NA,NA,TRBV28,TGTGCCAGCAGTTTGGGGACTGGTGGTCAGCCCCAGCATTTT,CASSLGTGGQPQHF
TRBJ1-2,TRBD1,NA,TRBV6-4,TGTGCCAGCAGTGTCAGGACAGGGGATTATATTGGCTACACCTTC,CASSVRTGDYIGYTF